A single sample is the source of the 19 T cell receptor beta chains below, sequenced in a study of control samples from healthy donors and cancer patients. TCRdb's table, derived via immunoSEQ multiplex PCR, lists solely in-frame clones and lacks some. Of fewer than 120,000 clones listed, more than 75% are singletons. The sample taken for sequencing was PBMCs. These receptors originate from an older woman with lung cancer.

DNA of the CDR3: TGCAGCGTTGGGCAGGGAGGGGCACTCCACTTT. Translated: CSVGQGGALHF. The chain has TRBV29-1 and TRBJ1-6; tentative D call: TRBD1 (5 bases). The V end was cut by 4 bases, the J end by 16 bases, with 14 bases between. CDR1 is SQVTM, CDR2 ANQGSEA, per germline. The CDR3 runs to 11 residues.

The CDR3 nucleotides read TGTGCCAGCTCACCAGGGACAGCTTATAGCAATCAGCCCCAGCATTTT. Its protein is CASSPGTAYSNQPQHF. The chain recombines TRBV18 with TRBJ1-5; 7 bases are a match to TRBD1. The length of the CDR3 is 16 residues. After removal of 2 bases from V and 0 bases from J, the junction contained 4 bases not matched to a gene. The germline CDR1 and CDR2 sequences are KGHSH and LQKENI.

The chain's CDR3 is CASRGLADYEQYF. The CDR3, as DNA: TGTGCCAGCAGGGGACTAGCCGACTACGAGCAGTACTTC. V gene TRBV6-5 combines with J gene TRBJ2-7; 9 bases are a match to TRBD2. The CDR3 extends over 13 amino acids. Losses at the gene ends were 6 bases for V and 3 bases for J; bases not matched to a gene: 3. CDR1 MNHEY and CDR2 SVGAGI come from the germline V gene.

The V and J genes are TRBV5-1 and TRBJ2-1; D is tentatively TRBD1 or TRBD2 (5 bases each). The CDR3 is made up of 16 amino acids. Germline V lookup: CDR1 SGHRS, CDR2 YFSETQ. Trimming removed 5 bases at V and 0 bases at J, with 15 bases between. CDR3: CASSSAGSGSYNEQFF. Written as DNA, the CDR3 is TGCGCCAGCAGTTCAGCAGGGAGCGGCTCCTACAATGAGCAGTTCTTC.

This clone has only one observation. V gene TRBV19 combines with J gene TRBJ2-2; unclear D gene. Deletions cut 6 bases from V and 5 bases from J, with 13 bases between. This CDR3 contains 14 residues. Germline assignment: CDR1 LNHDA and CDR2 SQIVND (reference sequence). The CDR3 sequence is CASRPTGLTGELFF. The CDR3 bases are TGTGCCAGTAGGCCTACGGGCCTGACCGGGGAGCTGTTTTTT.

The CDR3 is CASSYSLNSPLHF. The CDR3 DNA is TGTGCCAGCAGTTACTCGCTCAATTCACCCCTCCACTTT. V gene TRBV6-6 combines with J gene TRBJ1-6; D ambiguous. This CDR3 has 13 residues. Germline values: CDR1 MNHNY, CDR2 SVGAGI (reference sequence). Trimming took off 0 bases at V and 7 bases at J, with 4 bases between the two ends.

This chain uses TRBV18 with TRBJ2-3; 8 nucleotides line up with TRBD2. The CDR3 has 17 residues. Germline CDR1 KGHSH, CDR2 LQKENI. Trimming took 0 bases from V and 5 from J; bases not matched to a gene: 10. The CDR3 here is CASSPPGLARVGDTQYF. CDR3 nucleotide sequence: TGTGCCAGCTCACCACCAGGACTAGCACGAGTTGGAGATACGCAGTATTTT.

The V call is TRBV5-1, the J call TRBJ2-7; D ambiguous. V was shortened by 1 base and J by 1 base, with 9 bases between the two germline ends. CDR1 and CDR2 (germline): SGHRS, YFSETQ. CDR3 length: 14 residues. As DNA, the CDR3 is TGCGCCAGCAGCTTGAATTTGGGGTCCTACGAGCAGTACTTC. This codes for CASSLNLGSYEQYF.

In its sample, this clone was seen once. The chain combines TRBV7-2 with TRBJ2-5, with no clear D. V was clipped by 2 bases and J by 2 bases, with 9 bases between them. The length of the CDR3 is 14 residues. Germline loops: CDR1 SGHTA, CDR2 FQGNSA. CDR3 sequence reads: CASSLNPGQETQYF. CDR3 in DNA: TGTGCCAGCAGCTTAAACCCAGGTCAAGAGACCCAGTACTTC.

This rearrangement joins TRBV27 to TRBJ1-5, with D possibly matching TRBD1 (5 bases). This CDR3 is 15 amino acids long. Trimming cost V 4 bases and J 6 bases, with 16 bases left between them. Germline V gives CDR1 MNHEY, CDR2 SMNVEV (reference sequence). The CDR3 loop reads CASSSSGLGGQPQHF. CDR3 nucleotide sequence: TGTGCCAGCAGTTCATCAGGGTTGGGGGGTCAGCCCCAGCATTTT.

CDR3 protein: CASSYIRTDTQYF. In DNA, the CDR3 is TGTGCCAGCAGCTATATACGAACGGATACGCAGTATTTT. This chain links TRBV11-3 with TRBJ2-3; no clear D. Trimming left V 4 bases short and J 6 bases short, with 11 bases between. CDR3 length equals 13 residues. Per the germline V gene, CDR1 is SGHNT and CDR2 is YENEEA.

The sample holds a few counts of this clone. The chain carries TRBV6-6 and TRBJ1-1; no clear D. Germline lookup yields CDR1 MNHNY and CDR2 SVGAGI (reference sequence). There are 13 residues in the CDR3. Trimming removed 3 bases at V and 5 bases at J, with 10 bases between. This chain's CDR3 is CASSYDYETEAFF. CDR3 in DNA: TGTGCCAGCAGTTATGATTACGAGACTGAAGCTTTCTTT.

The chain links TRBV7-6 to TRBJ1-2, with 7 bases lining up with TRBD1. After removal of 1 base from V and 5 bases from J, the junction contained 13 bases not matched to a gene. Germline V gives CDR1 SGHVS, CDR2 FNYEAQ. The CDR3 consists of 17 residues. This CDR3 reads CASSLVVGDSGFYGYTF. CDR3 sequence (DNA): TGTGCCAGCAGCTTAGTAGTGGGGGACAGCGGCTTTTATGGCTACACCTTC.

The chain has TRBV6-5 and TRBJ2-1; possibly TRBD1 for D (6 bases). The CDR3 is 15 amino acids. The V gene lost 6 bases and the J gene lost 8 bases, with 20 bases spanning the gap. Per germline, CDR1 MNHEY and CDR2 SVGAGI. CDR3 coding DNA: TGTGCCAGCAGAACAACGAAAACAGGGTTTGATGAGCAGTTCTTC. It translates to CASRTTKTGFDEQFF.

The genes are TRBV20-1 and TRBJ1-2, with D perhaps matching TRBD1 (5 bases). This CDR3 has 11 residues. CDR1 is DFQATT, CDR2 SNEGSKA, per germline (reference sequence). V was trimmed by 6 bases and J by 11 bases, leaving 16 bases between them. The CDR3 coding sequence is TGCAGTGCCCTCTGGGACCTCACTTACACCTTC. As protein: CSALWDLTYTF.

The rearrangement joins TRBV3-1 (or the pseudogene TRBV3-2) to TRBJ1-2; no definite D call. The CDR3 runs to 11 residues. The ends were cut back, 5 bases at V and 8 bases at J, with 9 bases in the middle. The V gene's germline CDR1 is LGHDT and CDR2 YNNKEL (reference sequence). In DNA form, the CDR3 reads TGTGCCAGCAGCTACCTGGAGGGCTACACCTTC. It is translated as CASSYLEGYTF.

This clone was recorded a few times. V usage is TRBV6-6 and J usage is TRBJ1-1; possibly TRBD1 for D (5 bases). V was trimmed by 6 bases and J by 5 bases, leaving 22 bases between them. This CDR3 has 16 amino acids. CDR1 is MNHNY and CDR2 is SVGAGI in the germline V gene (reference sequence). Here the CDR3 reads CASRDSGDSGETEAFF. In DNA, the CDR3 is TGTGCCAGCAGAGATTCCGGGGACTCGGGGGAGACTGAAGCTTTCTTT.

The chain joins TRBV7-2 to TRBJ1-2; 10 positions agree with TRBD1. The CDR3 has 17 residues. CDR1 is SGHTA, CDR2 FQGNSA, per germline. With V trimmed by 1 base and J by 1 base, 6 bases remained unmatched. The DNA for the CDR3 is TGTGCCAGCAGCTTAGATCGGGACAGGGGAATTAACTATGGCTACACCTTC. This gives the protein CASSLDRDRGINYGYTF.

This chain joins TRBV6-6 and TRBJ2-7; the match to TRBD1 covers 8 bases. The CDR3 loop spans 12 amino acids. Germline V gene sequence: CDR1 MNHNY, CDR2 SVGAGI (reference sequence). With V trimmed by 8 bases and J by 3 bases, 3 bases remained unmatched. CDR3 sequence reads: CASGQGGYEQYF. CDR3 bases: TGTGCCAGCGGACAGGGCGGCTACGAGCAGTACTTC.